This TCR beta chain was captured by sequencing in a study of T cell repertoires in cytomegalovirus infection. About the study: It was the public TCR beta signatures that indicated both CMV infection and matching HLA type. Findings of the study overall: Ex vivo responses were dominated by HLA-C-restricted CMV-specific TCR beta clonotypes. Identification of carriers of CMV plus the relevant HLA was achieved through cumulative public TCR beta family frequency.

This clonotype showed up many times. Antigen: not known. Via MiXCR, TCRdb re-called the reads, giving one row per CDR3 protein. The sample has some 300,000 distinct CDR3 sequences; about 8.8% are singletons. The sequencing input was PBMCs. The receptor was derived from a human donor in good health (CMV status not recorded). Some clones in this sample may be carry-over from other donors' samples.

The CDR3 bases are TGTGCCAGCAGCCCCAGGGGGGGCCCTCATACTTCACCCCTCCACTTT. This translates into CASSPRGGPHTSPLHF. The genes are TRBV7-2 and TRBJ1-6, with 7 bases identical to TRBD1. Unmatched junction bases numbered 13, after V lost 5 bases and J lost 9 bases. The CDR3 runs to 16 residues. Germline values: CDR1 SGHTA, CDR2 FQGNSA.